What follows are 5 T cell receptor beta chains derived from one specimen sequenced in a study of blood T cell repertoires in COVID-19. TCRdb keeps only in-frame clones here, not all; method: immunoSEQ multiplex PCR. The sample lists roughly 180,000 clones; around 82% were seen once. The sequenced sample consisted of PBMCs or T cells enriched from blood (not recorded which). Receptors originate from a man aged 55-75 years who had recovered from COVID-19.

The V and J genes are TRBV5-6 and TRBJ2-1; the D gene is possibly TRBD2 (6 bases). CDR1 and CDR2 from the germline V gene are SGHDT and YYEEEE. This CDR3 comprises 15 residues. V gave up 0 bases and J gave up 7 bases, with 14 bases separating them. CDR3 coding DNA: TGTGCCAGCAGCTTGGTAGGAGGGCTACGGAATGAGCAGTTCTTC. Protein sequence: CASSLVGGLRNEQFF.

This chain joins TRBV3-1 (or the pseudogene TRBV3-2) and TRBJ2-3, with 15 bases lining up with TRBD2. The CDR3 runs 20 residues. Germline V lookup: CDR1 LGHDT, CDR2 YNNKEL (reference sequence). V was clipped by 5 bases and J by 1 base; unmatched bases: 13. CDR3 bases: TGTGCCAGCAGCTCGGGGCCGGGACTAGCGGGAGGCGCCCGCACAGATACGCAGTATTTT. The encoded protein is CASSSGPGLAGGARTDTQYF.

The chain joins TRBV19 to TRBJ2-7; 11 bases agree with TRBD1. Germline-derived CDR1 and CDR2 are LNHDA and SQIVND (reference sequence). CDR3 length: 15 residues. J lost 2 bases, V lost 3 bases, and 3 bases had no gene match. The CDR3 is CASSMWGQGAYEQYF. Written as DNA, the CDR3 is TGTGCCAGTAGTATGTGGGGACAGGGGGCCTACGAGCAGTACTTC.

The gene calls are TRBV9 and TRBJ2-1; D might be TRBD2 (5 bases). Germline CDR1 and CDR2: SGDLS and YYNGEE. Trimming removed 0 bases from V and 10 bases from J, with 11 bases in between. The CDR3 sequence is 13 residues long. The CDR3 spells CASSVDGGPEQFF. The CDR3, as DNA: TGTGCCAGCAGCGTAGACGGCGGGCCGGAGCAGTTCTTC.

The CDR3 bases are TGTGCCAGCAGCCCAAGACTAGAGGGGAGAAATGAGCAGTTCTTC. Protein sequence: CASSPRLEGRNEQFF. The chain uses TRBV3-1 (or the pseudogene TRBV3-2) and TRBJ2-1, with D tentatively TRBD2 (6 bases). The CDR3 sequence is 15 residues long. Trimming left V 4 bases short and J 7 bases short, with 17 bases between. Germline V gives CDR1 LGHDT, CDR2 YNNKEL (reference sequence).